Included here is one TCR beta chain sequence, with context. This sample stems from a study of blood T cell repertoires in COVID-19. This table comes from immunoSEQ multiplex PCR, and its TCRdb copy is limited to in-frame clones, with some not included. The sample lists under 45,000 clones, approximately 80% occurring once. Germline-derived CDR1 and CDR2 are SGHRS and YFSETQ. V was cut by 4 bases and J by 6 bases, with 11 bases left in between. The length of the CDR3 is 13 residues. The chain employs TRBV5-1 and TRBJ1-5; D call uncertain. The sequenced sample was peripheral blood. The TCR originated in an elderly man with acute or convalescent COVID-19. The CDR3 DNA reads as TGCGCCAGCAGCCTAGACGGGTTTCAGCCCCAGCATTTT. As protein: CASSLDGFQPQHF.